The 32 T cell receptor beta chains in this list originate from one sample, sequenced in a study of T cell repertoires in cytomegalovirus infection. These receptors are not linked to any known antigen. TCRdb re-called the reads with MiXCR, one entry per CDR3 protein. Of roughly 120,000 distinct CDR3 sequences in the sample, 25% to 35% were seen once. This material consisted of CD8+ T cells from cultured PBMCs, taken from culture after CMV antigen stimulation. All receptors come from a human donor in good health (CMV status not recorded). Some clones in this sample may be carry-over from other donors' samples.

This clonotype was found once. The chain carries TRBV10-3 and TRBJ2-4, with a weak D call TRBD1 (6 bases). V lost 0 bases and J lost 0, with 12 bases in between. This CDR3 comprises 17 residues. Germline CDR1 reads ENHRY; CDR2 reads SYGVKD. The CDR3 sequence: CAISESRQVLAKNIQYF. In nucleotides, the CDR3 is TGTGCCATCAGTGAGTCGCGACAGGTTCTAGCCAAAAACATTCAGTACTTC.

This clonotype came up a few times. This chain links TRBV12-3 or TRBV12-4 with TRBJ1-1, with D unresolved. The CDR3 is 13 amino acids. V was clipped by 3 bases and J by 5 bases, with 10 bases between them. The CDR3 nucleotides read TGTGCCAGCAGTTTTGGGCCCGGGACTGAAGCTTTCTTT. Its translation: CASSFGPGTEAFF.

The chain links TRBV5-6 to TRBJ1-6; possible D gene TRBD1, 5 bases. Deletions cut 2 bases from V and 10 bases from J, with 13 bases between. This CDR3 spans 14 amino acids. Germline CDR1 and CDR2: SGHDT and YYEEEE. The CDR3 reads CASSFGRGFSPLHF. The CDR3, as DNA: TGTGCCAGCAGCTTCGGAAGGGGATTCTCACCCCTCCACTTT.

This clonotype has only a few counts. V is TRBV7-6 and J is TRBJ2-1, with 8 nucleotides matching TRBD1. CDR1 and CDR2 from the germline V gene are SGHVS and FNYEAQ. The V segment lost 3 bases and the J segment 4 bases; nucleotides outside the gene matches: 8. The CDR3 is 16 residues long. This CDR3 is CASSLLTGTGYNEQFF. For the CDR3, the DNA is TGTGCCAGCAGCTTGTTAACCGGGACAGGTTACAATGAGCAGTTCTTC.

This clonotype appeared a few times. The genes are TRBV6-5 and TRBJ2-7, with TRBD1 matching 7 bases. Looked up from germline, CDR1 is MNHEY and CDR2 is SVGAGI. Trimming cost V 5 bases and J 4 bases; bases outside gene matches: 14. The CDR3 totals 16 residues. CDR3 loop: CASSPTPDRPSYEQYF. In nucleotides, the CDR3 is TGTGCCAGCAGTCCTACTCCGGACAGGCCTTCGTACGAGCAGTACTTC.

The table lists this clonotype with a few counts. J is TRBJ2-6 and V is TRBV19, with D perhaps being TRBD1 or TRBD2 (5 bases each). Germline CDR1 and CDR2: LNHDA and SQIVND (reference sequence). The CDR3 spans 19 residues. V was cut by 3 bases and J by 0 bases, with 18 bases left in between. Here the CDR3 DNA reads TGTGCCAGTAGTATTTGGTTGGGGGAGATCCTCTCTGGGGCCAACGTCCTGACTTTC. The encoded protein is CASSIWLGEILSGANVLTF.

This clonotype was seen many times. The gene calls are TRBV14 and TRBJ1-2; TRBD1 matches 9 bases. V was pared by 4 bases and J by 4 bases, with 13 bases of the junction left unmatched. CDR3 length: 17 residues. CDR1 is SGHDN, CDR2 FVKESK, per germline. The CDR3 nucleotides read TGTGCCAGCAGCCTGACGTCCCGGGACAGGGATCTCTATGGCTACACCTTC. Translating it yields CASSLTSRDRDLYGYTF.

This clonotype has more than one count but fewer than ten. The V call is TRBV7-6, the J call TRBJ2-6; D ambiguous. This CDR3 has 15 amino acids. V was trimmed by 5 bases and J by 3 bases, leaving 11 bases between them. The germline CDR1 and CDR2 sequences are SGHVS and FNYEAQ. The CDR3 nucleotides read TGTGCCAGCAGCATAGATCCGTTTGGGGCCAACGTCCTGACTTTC. Its translation: CASSIDPFGANVLTF.

This chain uses TRBV4-3 with TRBJ2-7, with 10 bases matching TRBD1. With 4 bases clipped from V and 5 bases from J, the junction kept 14 bases outside the gene matches. The CDR3 is 17 amino acids. The V gene's germline CDR1 is LGHNA and CDR2 YSLEER. The CDR3 spells CASSRKRGPGQGNEQYF. The DNA of the CDR3 is TGCGCCAGCAGCCGGAAGAGGGGACCGGGACAGGGGAACGAGCAGTACTTC.

The chain recombines TRBV6-6 with TRBJ1-1; D possibly corresponds to TRBD1 (6 bases). Trimming stripped 5 bases from V and 5 bases from J, with 15 bases between. Germline V gene data show CDR1 as MNHNY and CDR2 as SVGAGI (reference sequence). The CDR3 runs to 14 residues. CDR3 sequence: CASSPLTGKTEAFF. Written as DNA, the CDR3 is TGTGCCAGCAGTCCATTAACAGGGAAGACTGAAGCTTTCTTT.

Written as DNA, the CDR3 is TGTGCCAGCAGCCCGAGGACGGGAGGTACCGGGGAGCTGTTTTTT. It encodes CASSPRTGGTGELFF. This chain joins TRBV7-6 and TRBJ2-2; 7 bases are a match to TRBD2. The CDR3 loop spans 15 amino acids. CDR1 is SGHVS, CDR2 FNYEAQ, per germline. The V and J ends lost 5 bases and 5 bases, in that order; junction bases with no gene match: 8.

This clonotype has a handful of counts. The V gene is TRBV6-1, the J gene TRBJ2-7; 9 bases agree with TRBD1. Germline V gene sequence: CDR1 MNHNS, CDR2 SASEGT. The CDR3 totals 15 residues. J was trimmed by 0 bases and V by 7 bases; bases with no gene match: 7. The CDR3 nucleotides are TGTGCCAGCAACCCCGGGACAGGGATCTCCTACGAGCAGTACTTC. Protein product: CASNPGTGISYEQYF.

The chain joins TRBV2 to TRBJ1-3; TRBD1 aligns across 10 bases. This CDR3 is 17 amino acids long. Germline CDR1 SNHLY, CDR2 FYNNEI. Trimming removed 7 bases from V and 4 bases from J; junction bases left unmatched: 13. The CDR3 reads CASTRTGGLLTGNTIYF. DNA for the CDR3: TGTGCCAGCACGAGGACAGGGGGTTTGTTGACGGGAAACACCATATATTTT.

Worth noting for this clonotype: One base away lies a much larger clone, so this may be a sequencing read error. The CDR3 reads CASSHRVAGGRYYNEQIF. The CDR3 bases are TGTGCCAGCAGCCACAGGGTAGCGGGGGGGCGGTACTACAATGAGCAGATCTTC. The chain links TRBV6-2 or TRBV6-3 to TRBJ2-1; TRBD2 matches at 11 bases. Per the germline V gene, CDR1 is MNHEY and CDR2 is SVGEGT. This CDR3 is 18 amino acids long.

This clonotype has just a few counts. The gene calls are TRBV7-2 and TRBJ2-1; D unresolved. The CDR3 has 15 residues. V was cut by 4 bases and J by 5 bases, with 15 bases left in between. Germline CDR1 is SGHTA and CDR2 is FQGNSA. CDR3 residues: CASSSIDLGDNEQFF. CDR3 sequence (DNA): TGTGCCAGCAGCTCGATCGATCTTGGGGACAATGAGCAGTTCTTC. Variable domain in full (rest from reference TRBV7-2 and TRBJ2-1): GAGVSQSPSNKVTEKGKDVELRCDPISGHTALYWYRQSLGQGLEFLIYFQGNSAPDKSGLPSDRFSAERTGGSVSTLTIQRTQQEDSAVYLCASSSIDLGDNEQFFGPGTRLTVL.

The chain recombines TRBV10-3 with TRBJ2-7; 7 bases are a match to TRBD1. From germline, CDR1 is ENHRY and CDR2 SYGVKD. V shed 8 bases and J 1 base; nucleotides not matched to a gene: 2. The CDR3 extends over 12 amino acids. CDR3 residues: CAILTGSYEQYF. The CDR3 region has the DNA TGTGCCATCCTGACAGGGTCCTACGAGCAGTACTTC.

This clonotype has a count of ten or more. The V call is TRBV28, the J call TRBJ1-1, with unresolved D. The CDR3 totals 15 residues. V was shortened by 3 bases and J by 0 bases, with 11 bases between the two germline ends. The germline CDR1 and CDR2 sequences are MDHEN and SYDVKM. Here the CDR3 reads CASSFSPGMNTEAFF. The CDR3 coding sequence is TGTGCCAGCAGTTTCAGTCCGGGGATGAACACTGAAGCTTTCTTT.

The chain uses TRBV12-3 or TRBV12-4 and TRBJ2-5; D unresolved. V lost 5 bases and J 5 bases, leaving 12 bases between the germline ends. The CDR3 is made up of 13 amino acids. The CDR3 here is CASSRGQIETQYF. CDR3 nucleotides: TGTGCCAGCAGTCGTGGGCAGATCGAGACCCAGTACTTC.

This clonotype was picked up a small number of times. V usage is TRBV4-3 and J usage is TRBJ2-4, with TRBD2 as a possible D gene (5 bases). This CDR3 is 16 amino acids long. V lost 4 bases, J lost 0 bases, and 13 bases lay in between. Germline CDR1 reads LGHNA; CDR2 reads YSLEER. The CDR3 here is CASSLHPGIAKNIQYF. CDR3 nucleotides: TGCGCCAGCAGCCTCCACCCGGGGATAGCCAAAAACATTCAGTACTTC.

The rearrangement uses TRBV6-1 and TRBJ2-7, with D tentatively TRBD2 (6 bases). The CDR3 runs to 14 residues. CDR1 and CDR2 (germline): MNHNS, SASEGT. The V gene lost 5 bases and the J gene lost 3 bases, with 14 bases spanning the gap. The CDR3 coding sequence is TGTGCCAGCAGTCCCGGCCCGGGGGACTACGAGCAGTACTTC. Translation gives CASSPGPGDYEQYF.

This clonotype was observed many times. The chain employs TRBV6-2 or TRBV6-3 and TRBJ2-7; 14 bases map to TRBD2. V shed 4 bases, J shed 2 bases, and the junction held 10 bases outside the gene matches. Germline V lookup: CDR1 MNHEY, CDR2 SVGEGT. This CDR3 is 18 amino acids long. CDR3 DNA sequence: TGTGCCAGCAGTTCCTGGACTAGCGGGGGGCCTAAAGCCTACGAGCAGTACTTC. This codes for CASSSWTSGGPKAYEQYF.

The chain links TRBV4-1 to TRBJ2-3, with unresolved D. V lost 0 bases to trimming and J lost 2 bases, with 12 bases between them. CDR3 length: 16 amino acids. The germline CDR1 and CDR2 sequences are MGHRA and YSYEKL. DNA for the CDR3: TGCGCCAGCAGCCAAGAATACCCAATCCCCACAGATACGCAGTATTTT. It specifies CASSQEYPIPTDTQYF.

CDR3 bases: TGTGCCAGCAGCTTAAAACGGAAAAAACTGTTTTTT. Amino acids: CASSLKRKKLFF. The chain combines TRBV7-4 with TRBJ1-4, with unresolved D. Germline-derived CDR1 and CDR2 are SGHVT and SQSDAQ. This CDR3 is built from 12 residues. The V end was cut by 2 bases, the J end by 9 bases, with 7 bases between.

About this clonotype: A much more abundant neighbour one base away suggests this may be a read error. The chain carries TRBV7-6 and TRBJ1-1, with 8 bases aligning to TRBD1. Per the germline V gene, CDR1 is SGHVS and CDR2 is FNYEAQ. V shed 6 bases and J 1 base; nucleotides not matched to a gene: 13. The CDR3 loop spans 17 amino acids. The CDR3 protein is CASRQYPRTGRNTEAFF. In nucleotides, the CDR3 is TGTGCCAGCAGACAATATCCCAGGACAGGGCGGAACACTGAAGCTTTCTTT.

This chain connects TRBV12-3 or TRBV12-4 to TRBJ2-5; TRBD2 matches at 10 bases. The J segment lost 5 bases and the V segment lost 1 base, leaving 4 bases of the junction unmatched. There are 15 residues in the CDR3. The CDR3 region is CASSLGLAGIETQYF. The DNA of the CDR3 is TGTGCCAGCAGTTTAGGACTAGCGGGTATTGAGACCCAGTACTTC.

This rearrangement joins TRBV9 to TRBJ2-3; TRBD2 agrees at 10 bases. The CDR3 loop spans 17 amino acids. J gave up 2 bases and V 0 bases, and 6 bases lay outside the gene matches. Germline lookup yields CDR1 SGDLS and CDR2 YYNGEE. CDR3 nucleotides: TGTGCCAGCAGCGTAGAGGGCACTAGCGGGACCACAGATACGCAGTATTTT. Its protein is CASSVEGTSGTTDTQYF.

This clonotype was picked up many times. The chain couples TRBV7-2 to TRBJ1-5; TRBD1 matches at 9 bases. The trim removed 5 bases at V and 2 bases at J, leaving 13 bases unmatched. There are 18 residues in the CDR3. Germline CDR1 is SGHTA and CDR2 is FQGNSA. CDR3 sequence: CASSLGPTGGLGNQPQHF. The CDR3 DNA is TGTGCCAGCAGCCTCGGACCGACAGGGGGTTTGGGCAATCAGCCCCAGCATTTT.

The genes are TRBV6-5 and TRBJ1-1, with D maybe TRBD1 (6 bases). The germline V gene encodes CDR1 MNHEY and CDR2 SVGAGI. V shed 0 bases and J shed 4 bases, with 9 bases lying between them. The CDR3 sequence is 14 residues long. CDR3 residues: CASSYSVGGTEAFF. CDR3 in DNA: TGTGCCAGCAGTTACTCGGTAGGGGGCACTGAAGCTTTCTTT.

The V call is TRBV6-5, the J call TRBJ2-7; 8 nucleotides line up with TRBD1. Germline trimming cut 2 bases from V and 5 bases from J; bases unmatched to any gene: 5. Germline V gene lookup returns CDR1 MNHEY and CDR2 SVGAGI. The CDR3 consists of 14 residues. The DNA for the CDR3 is TGTGCCAGCAGTTACGGGACAGGTCTCCACGAGCAGTACTTC. This encodes CASSYGTGLHEQYF.

There are a few counts of this clonotype. The V call is TRBV10-3, the J call TRBJ1-1, with 8 bases matching TRBD1. Per the germline V gene, CDR1 is ENHRY and CDR2 is SYGVKD. After removal of 3 bases from V and 1 base from J, the junction contained 13 bases not matched to a gene. This CDR3 comprises 18 residues. The CDR3 protein is CAISDRGRTGMRNTEAFF. The DNA for the CDR3 is TGTGCCATCAGTGATAGGGGCCGGACAGGGATGCGGAACACTGAAGCTTTCTTT.

This clonotype has a handful of counts. The chain employs TRBV5-1 and TRBJ2-7, with 7 bases aligning to TRBD1. The junction had 12 bases not matched to a gene; V was cut back by 6 bases and J by 3 bases. Germline V CDR1 and CDR2: SGHRS, YFSETQ. There are 15 residues in the CDR3. The CDR3 here is CASKTGEYTYYEQYF. CDR3 DNA: TGCGCCAGCAAAACAGGGGAATACACCTACTACGAGCAGTACTTC.

This clonotype was detected many times. The J gene is TRBJ1-4, the V gene TRBV7-6, with a tentative D call TRBD1 (6 bases). Trimming cost V 0 bases and J 7 bases, with 12 bases left between them. The CDR3 consists of 15 residues. The V gene's germline CDR1 is SGHVS and CDR2 FNYEAQ. CDR3 amino acids: CASSLAWGAGEKLFF. The DNA for the CDR3 is TGTGCCAGCAGCTTAGCTTGGGGGGCCGGTGAAAAACTGTTTTTT.